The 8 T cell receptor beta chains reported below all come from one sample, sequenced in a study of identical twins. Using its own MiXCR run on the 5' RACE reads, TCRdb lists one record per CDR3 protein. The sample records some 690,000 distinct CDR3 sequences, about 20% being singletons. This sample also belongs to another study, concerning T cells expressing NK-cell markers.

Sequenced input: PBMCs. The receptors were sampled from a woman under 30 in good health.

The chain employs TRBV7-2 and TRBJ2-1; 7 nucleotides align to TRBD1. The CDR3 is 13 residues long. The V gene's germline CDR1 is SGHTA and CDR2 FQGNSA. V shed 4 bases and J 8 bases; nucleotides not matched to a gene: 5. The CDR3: CASSYDRDHEQFF. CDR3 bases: TGTGCCAGCAGCTACGACAGGGACCATGAGCAGTTCTTC.

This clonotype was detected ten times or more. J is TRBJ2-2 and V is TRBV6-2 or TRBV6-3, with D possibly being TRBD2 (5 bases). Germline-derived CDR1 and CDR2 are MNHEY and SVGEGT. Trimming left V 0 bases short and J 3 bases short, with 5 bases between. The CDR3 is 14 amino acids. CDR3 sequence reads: CASSYSLDTGELFF. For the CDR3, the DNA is TGTGCCAGCAGTTACTCACTAGACACCGGGGAGCTGTTTTTT.

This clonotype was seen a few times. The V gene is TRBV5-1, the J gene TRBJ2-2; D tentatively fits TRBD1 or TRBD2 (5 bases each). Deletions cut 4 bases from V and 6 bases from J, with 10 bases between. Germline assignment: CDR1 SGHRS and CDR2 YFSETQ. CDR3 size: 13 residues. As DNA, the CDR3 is TGCGCCAGCAGCGTCACGGGGCCCGGGGAGCTGTTTTTT. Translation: CASSVTGPGELFF.

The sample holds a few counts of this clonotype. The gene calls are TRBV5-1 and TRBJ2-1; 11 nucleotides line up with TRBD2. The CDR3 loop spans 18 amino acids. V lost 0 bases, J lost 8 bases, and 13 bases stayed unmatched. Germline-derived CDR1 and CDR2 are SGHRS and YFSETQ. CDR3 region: CASSLDGIALAGVDEQFF. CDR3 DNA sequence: TGCGCCAGCAGCTTGGATGGAATAGCACTAGCGGGGGTAGATGAGCAGTTCTTC.

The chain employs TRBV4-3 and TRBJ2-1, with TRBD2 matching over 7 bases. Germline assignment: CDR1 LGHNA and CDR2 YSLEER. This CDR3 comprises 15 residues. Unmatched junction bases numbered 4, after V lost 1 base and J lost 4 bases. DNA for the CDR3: TGCGCCAGCAGCCAAGCGGGCGGGAGATACAATGAGCAGTTCTTC. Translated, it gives CASSQAGGRYNEQFF.

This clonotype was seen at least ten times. CDR3 amino acids: CSAGDRAFGAFF. DNA for the CDR3: TGCAGTGCAGGGGACAGGGCTTTTGGAGCTTTCTTT. The rearrangement links TRBV20-1 to TRBJ1-1; 9 positions agree with TRBD1. Germline CDR1 is DFQATT and CDR2 is SNEGSKA (reference sequence). Trimming cost V 6 bases and J 10 bases; bases outside gene matches: 9. The CDR3 covers 12 residues.

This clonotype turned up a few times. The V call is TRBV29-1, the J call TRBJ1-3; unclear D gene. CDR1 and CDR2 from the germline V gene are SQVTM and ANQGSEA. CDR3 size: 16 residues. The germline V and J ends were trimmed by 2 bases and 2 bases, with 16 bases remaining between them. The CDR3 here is CSVELGLAGAGNTIYF. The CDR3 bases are TGCAGCGTTGAACTTGGGTTAGCCGGCGCTGGAAACACCATATATTTT.

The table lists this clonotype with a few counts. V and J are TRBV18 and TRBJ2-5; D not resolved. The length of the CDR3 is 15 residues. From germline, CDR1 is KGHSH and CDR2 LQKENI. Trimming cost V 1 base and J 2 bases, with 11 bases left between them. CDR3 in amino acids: CASSPRLTDQETQYF. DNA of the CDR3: TGTGCCAGCTCACCACGGTTAACGGATCAAGAGACCCAGTACTTC.